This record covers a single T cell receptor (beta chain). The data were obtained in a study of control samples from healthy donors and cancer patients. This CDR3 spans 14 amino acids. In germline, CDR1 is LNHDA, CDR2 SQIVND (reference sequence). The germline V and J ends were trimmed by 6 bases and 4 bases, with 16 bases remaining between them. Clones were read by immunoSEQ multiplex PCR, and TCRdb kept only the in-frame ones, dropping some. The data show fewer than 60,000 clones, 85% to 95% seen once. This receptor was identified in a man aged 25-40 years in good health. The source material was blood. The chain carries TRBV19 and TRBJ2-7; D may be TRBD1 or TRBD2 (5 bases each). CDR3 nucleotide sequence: TGTGCCAGTAGCCCCCTGGGACGAAATTACGAGCAGTACTTC. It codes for CASSPLGRNYEQYF.